These 29 T cell receptor beta chains originate from one sample sequenced in a study of blood T cell repertoires in COVID-19. TCRdb keeps only in-frame clones here, not all; method: immunoSEQ multiplex PCR. The table lists roughly 64,000 clones, around 65% of them singletons. The sequencing sample was made of PBMCs or T cells enriched from blood (not recorded which). The receptors shown here come from an older woman who had been exposed to COVID-19.

The rearrangement joins TRBV2 to TRBJ2-7, with 11 bases identical to TRBD1. The CDR3 totals 14 residues. Germline V gene sequence: CDR1 SNHLY, CDR2 FYNNEI. V was pared by 9 bases and J by 7 bases, with 11 bases of the junction left unmatched. Here the CDR3 reads CASLPDRGRREQYF. Written as DNA, the CDR3 is TGTGCCAGTTTACCGGACAGGGGGCGTAGAGAGCAGTACTTC.

There are a few counts of this clone. The chain couples TRBV29-1 to TRBJ1-6; the D gene is possibly TRBD1 (5 bases). This CDR3 comprises 13 residues. V lost 3 bases to trimming and J lost 14 bases, with 17 bases between them. Looked up from germline, CDR1 is SQVTM and CDR2 is ANQGSEA. The CDR3, as DNA: TGCAGCGTTGAGGTGGCAGGGTATTCGGCCCTCCACTTT. This sequence encodes CSVEVAGYSALHF.

This clone was counted a few times. This chain links TRBV19 with TRBJ2-7; D gene ambiguous. V shed 4 bases and J shed 2 bases, with 12 bases lying between them. Germline lookup yields CDR1 LNHDA and CDR2 SQIVND (reference sequence). The CDR3 runs to 14 residues. CDR3 residues: CASSSRFTTYEQYF. In DNA form, the CDR3 reads TGTGCCAGTAGTAGCCGGTTCACGACCTACGAGCAGTACTTC.

The chain has TRBV9 and TRBJ1-6; TRBD1 might be the D (5 bases). Trimming removed 4 bases from V and 5 bases from J, with 13 bases in between. The CDR3 consists of 15 residues. Germline values: CDR1 SGDLS, CDR2 YYNGEE. The CDR3 coding sequence is TGTGCCAGCAGCTTAACGGACACAAATAATTCACCCCTCCACTTT. Translated, it gives CASSLTDTNNSPLHF.

The chain has TRBV27 and TRBJ1-5; D is uncertain. CDR3 length: 14 amino acids. Germline CDR1 MNHEY, CDR2 SMNVEV (reference sequence). V was shortened by 6 bases and J by 6 bases, with 15 bases between the two germline ends. The CDR3 sequence is CASRPQDRSQPQHF. CDR3 coding DNA: TGTGCCAGCAGACCGCAAGACCGGAGTCAGCCCCAGCATTTT.

The chain carries TRBV30 and TRBJ2-3, with TRBD1 identical over 9 bases. CDR3 length equals 15 residues. The germline V gene encodes CDR1 GTSNPN and CDR2 SVGIG (reference sequence). After removal of 1 base from V and 0 bases from J, the junction contained 2 bases not matched to a gene. In DNA form, the CDR3 reads TGTGCCTGGAGTGGGGACAGGGAGAGCACAGATACGCAGTATTTT. This translates into CAWSGDRESTDTQYF.

This rearrangement joins TRBV7-3 to TRBJ1-1, with 7 bases that match TRBD1. Germline CDR1 reads SGHTA; CDR2 reads FQGTGA. The J segment lost 4 bases and the V segment lost 5 bases, leaving 4 bases of the junction unmatched. The CDR3 consists of 13 residues. CDR3 in DNA: TGTGCCAGCAGCCCGACAGGGTTCACTGAAGCTTTCTTT. Translation gives CASSPTGFTEAFF.

This clone was detected a few times. This rearrangement joins TRBV5-1 to TRBJ2-3; D remains ambiguous. Germline lookup yields CDR1 SGHRS and CDR2 YFSETQ. The V gene lost 3 bases and the J gene lost 5 bases, with 7 bases spanning the gap. The CDR3 covers 12 residues. DNA for the CDR3: TGCGCCAGCAGCTCCTATCAAGATACGCAGTATTTT. It yields the protein CASSSYQDTQYF.

This rearrangement joins TRBV28 to TRBJ1-4; D may be TRBD1 (5 bases). Trimming removed 5 bases at V and 6 bases at J, with 13 bases between. This CDR3 spans 14 amino acids. Looked up from germline, CDR1 is MDHEN and CDR2 is SYDVKM. CDR3 amino acids: CASSLSRVDEKLFF. Written as DNA, the CDR3 is TGTGCCAGCAGTCTGTCCAGGGTTGATGAAAAACTGTTTTTT.

The gene calls are TRBV7-2 and TRBJ2-1, with 11 bases lining up with TRBD2. The germline V gene has CDR1 SGHTA and CDR2 FQGNSA. The CDR3 has 16 amino acids. The junction had 10 bases not matched to a gene; V was cut back by 5 bases and J by 7 bases. CDR3 loop: CASSPLASGGRNEQFF. The DNA of the CDR3 is TGTGCCAGCAGCCCCCTGGCTAGCGGGGGGCGGAATGAGCAGTTCTTC.

The V gene is TRBV7-9, the J gene TRBJ2-7; 7 positions agree with TRBD2. This CDR3 comprises 14 residues. The germline CDR1 and CDR2 sequences are SEHNR and FQNEAQ (reference sequence). Trimming at V came to 4 bases and at J to 2 bases, leaving 5 bases not matched to a gene. This CDR3 reads CASSSGLIPYEQYF. The DNA for the CDR3 is TGTGCCAGCAGCTCGGGACTAATCCCCTACGAGCAGTACTTC. Using reference TRBV7-9 and TRBJ2-7 for the parts outside the CDR3, the full variable domain is DTGVSQNPRHKITKRGQNVTFRCDPISEHNRLYWYRQTLGQGPEFLTYFQNEAQLEKSRLLSDRFSAERPKGSFSTLEIQRTEQGDSAMYLCASSSGLIPYEQYFGPGTRLTVT.

This sequence joins TRBV29-1 and TRBJ2-3; no clear D gene. CDR1 is SQVTM, CDR2 ANQGSEA, per germline. CDR3 length: 11 amino acids. The V and J ends lost 5 bases and 2 bases respectively, with 5 bases between them. CDR3 region: CSVLFTDTQYF. CDR3 DNA: TGCAGCGTTTTATTCACAGATACGCAGTATTTT.

This clone has more than one count but fewer than ten. V is TRBV28 and J is TRBJ2-5, with 9 bases lining up with TRBD1. Germline V gene data show CDR1 as MDHEN and CDR2 as SYDVKM. The trim removed 3 bases at V and 7 bases at J, leaving 9 bases unmatched. The CDR3 loop spans 15 amino acids. CDR3 nucleotides: TGTGCCAGCAGTTTTCGGGGGACAGGGTATGTGACCCAGTACTTC. This translates into CASSFRGTGYVTQYF.

V is TRBV5-1 and J is TRBJ2-7; D call uncertain. The V end lost 0 bases, the J end lost 0 bases, and 7 bases lay between the germline ends. The CDR3 spans 14 residues. CDR1 is SGHRS and CDR2 is YFSETQ in the germline V gene. CDR3 nucleotides: TGCGCCAGCAGCTTGGCACTTTCCTCCTACGAGCAGTACTTC. The encoded protein is CASSLALSSYEQYF.

The chain uses TRBV28 and TRBJ2-7; D call uncertain. CDR1 is MDHEN, CDR2 SYDVKM, per germline. V was trimmed by 8 bases and J by 2 bases, leaving 10 bases between them. This CDR3 has 12 amino acids. CDR3 sequence: CASGLPTYEQYF. The CDR3 DNA reads TGTGCCAGCGGGCTCCCAACCTACGAGCAGTACTTC.

The chain joins TRBV11-2 to TRBJ1-5; no definite D call. The germline gives CDR1 SGHAT, CDR2 FQNNGV. The CDR3 is made up of 15 amino acids. V gave up 1 base and J gave up 1 base, with 8 bases separating them. DNA for the CDR3: TGTGCCAGCAGCTTAGGGTGGAGAAGCAATCAGCCCCAGCATTTT. Translation gives CASSLGWRSNQPQHF.

The V call is TRBV3-1 (or the pseudogene TRBV3-2), the J call TRBJ2-1; TRBD2 matches at 10 bases. Germline loops: CDR1 LGHDT, CDR2 YNNKEL (reference sequence). The CDR3 runs to 19 residues. V lost 1 base, J lost 0 bases, and 9 bases stayed unmatched. The CDR3 DNA reads TGTGCCAGCAGCCAAGTCGGTCTAGCGGGAGAACCCTCCTACAATGAGCAGTTCTTC. It codes for CASSQVGLAGEPSYNEQFF.

This clone occurred a few times. J is TRBJ2-7 and V is TRBV5-5; 11 nucleotides match TRBD1. V was clipped by 0 bases and J by 5 bases; unmatched bases: 7. The CDR3 is 16 residues long. Germline V gene sequence: CDR1 SGHKS, CDR2 YYEKEE (reference sequence). The CDR3 here is CASSLGLGQGAHEQYF. CDR3 sequence (DNA): TGTGCCAGCAGCTTGGGGCTCGGACAGGGGGCCCACGAGCAGTACTTC.

The V and J genes are TRBV28 and TRBJ2-6; 8 bases map to TRBD1. This CDR3 comprises 18 residues. Germline CDR1 and CDR2: MDHEN and SYDVKM. The J segment lost 1 base and the V segment lost 6 bases, leaving 11 bases of the junction unmatched. The CDR3 is CASSGPATGVSGANVLTF. As DNA, the CDR3 is TGTGCCAGCAGCGGCCCAGCGACAGGGGTATCTGGGGCCAACGTCCTGACTTTC.

The CDR3 coding sequence is TGCAGCGTTGTAAGAAGAGGGTCAGCTAACTATGGCTACACCTTC. It codes for CSVVRRGSANYGYTF. J is TRBJ1-2 and V is TRBV29-1; D gene unclear. Germline values: CDR1 SQVTM, CDR2 ANQGSEA. The V gene lost 4 bases and the J gene lost 0 bases, with 15 bases spanning the gap. The CDR3 has 15 residues.

This clone was detected a few times. The chain uses TRBV30 and TRBJ1-6; D not resolved. Germline V gene data show CDR1 as GTSNPN and CDR2 as SVGIG (reference sequence). Trimming cost V 4 bases and J 0 bases, with 7 bases left between them. CDR3 size: 14 residues. CDR3 nucleotides: TGTGCCTGGAAACCGAGCTCCTATAATTCACCCCTCCACTTT. Protein product: CAWKPSSYNSPLHF.

The genes are TRBV15 and TRBJ2-1, with D perhaps matching TRBD1 (6 bases). CDR3 length: 13 amino acids. V gave up 0 bases and J gave up 10 bases, with 10 bases separating them. The germline gives CDR1 LNHNV, CDR2 YYDKDF (reference sequence). In DNA form, the CDR3 reads TGTGCCACCAGCAGAGATTTGGACAGCGAGCAGTTCTTC. This translates into CATSRDLDSEQFF.

This clone came up many times. V is TRBV30 and J is TRBJ2-2, with a tentative D call TRBD2 (5 bases). Trimming shortened V by 3 bases and J by 5 bases, and 13 bases separated the two germline ends. CDR3 size: 14 residues. Germline values: CDR1 GTSNPN, CDR2 SVGIG (reference sequence). The CDR3 DNA reads as TGTGCCTGGAGGCCCCCGGGGTCGACCGGGGAGCTGTTTTTT. Its translation: CAWRPPGSTGELFF.

This clone was counted a few times. J is TRBJ1-3 and V is TRBV30; D remains unclear. The CDR3 is made up of 15 amino acids. CDR1 is GTSNPN and CDR2 is SVGIG in the germline V gene (reference sequence). V lost 4 bases to trimming and J lost 0 bases, with 13 bases between them. This CDR3 reads CAWKRPGSSGNTIYF. Here the CDR3 DNA reads TGTGCCTGGAAACGCCCGGGAAGCTCTGGAAACACCATATATTTT. Combining the CDR3 with reference TRBV30 and TRBJ1-3 gives the whole variable domain SQTIHQWPATLVQPVGSPLSLECTVEGTSNPNLYWYRQAAGRGLQLLFYSVGIGQISSEVPQNLSASRPQDRQFILSSKKLLLSDSGFYLCAWKRPGSSGNTIYFGEGSWLTVV.

This chain connects TRBV5-1 to TRBJ2-2; TRBD2 matches 13 bases. The CDR3 has 18 residues. Trimming took 4 bases from V and 0 from J; bases not matched to a gene: 6. Germline values: CDR1 SGHRS, CDR2 YFSETQ. This CDR3 reads CASSPPGLAGPNTGELFF. CDR3 coding DNA: TGCGCCAGCAGCCCGCCGGGACTAGCGGGGCCGAACACCGGGGAGCTGTTTTTT. Together with reference TRBV5-1 and TRBJ2-2, the CDR3 gives the full variable domain: KAGVTQTPRYLIKTRGQQVTLSCSPISGHRSVSWYQQTPGQGLQFLFEYFSETQRNKGNFPGRFSGRQFSNSRSEMNVSTLELGDSALYLCASSPPGLAGPNTGELFFGEGSRLTVL.

The chain employs TRBV6-5 and TRBJ1-6; a weak D match, TRBD1 (5 bases). Trimming took 11 bases from V and 8 from J, leaving 7 bases between them. Per the germline V gene, CDR1 is MNHEY and CDR2 is SVGAGI. The CDR3 covers 10 residues. The CDR3 DNA is TGTGCCGCGGGGGATTCACCCCTCCACTTT. Its translation is CAAGDSPLHF.

The sample holds one count of this clone. CDR3 in DNA: TGCGCCAGCAGACTGCCGGGAACAACGGCCACTGAAGCTTTCTTT. Translation: CASRLPGTTATEAFF. The rearrangement uses TRBV5-1 and TRBJ1-1; D remains unclear. The CDR3 runs 15 residues. Germline assignment: CDR1 SGHRS and CDR2 YFSETQ. Trimming shortened V by 5 bases and J by 4 bases, and 18 bases separated the two germline ends. The full variable domain, completed using reference TRBV5-1 and TRBJ1-1, is KAGVTQTPRYLIKTRGQQVTLSCSPISGHRSVSWYQQTPGQGLQFLFEYFSETQRNKGNFPGRFSGRQFSNSRSEMNVSTLELGDSALYLCASRLPGTTATEAFFGQGTRLTVV.

The chain has TRBV7-6 and TRBJ2-2; D not certain. The CDR3 loop spans 15 amino acids. Germline values: CDR1 SGHVS, CDR2 FNYEAQ. V was pared by 4 bases and J by 0 bases, with 9 bases between. The CDR3 DNA reads TGTGCCAGCAGCTCCCGGAGCGCGAACACCGGGGAGCTGTTTTTT. It encodes CASSSRSANTGELFF.

This rearrangement joins TRBV6-6 to TRBJ2-2; no definite D call. V shed 5 bases and J shed 1 base, with 11 bases lying between them. This CDR3 has 15 residues. The germline CDR1 and CDR2 sequences are MNHNY and SVGAGI (reference sequence). The chain's CDR3 is CASSALGLNTGELFF. The CDR3 DNA follows: TGTGCCAGCAGTGCACTGGGCTTGAACACCGGGGAGCTGTTTTTT.